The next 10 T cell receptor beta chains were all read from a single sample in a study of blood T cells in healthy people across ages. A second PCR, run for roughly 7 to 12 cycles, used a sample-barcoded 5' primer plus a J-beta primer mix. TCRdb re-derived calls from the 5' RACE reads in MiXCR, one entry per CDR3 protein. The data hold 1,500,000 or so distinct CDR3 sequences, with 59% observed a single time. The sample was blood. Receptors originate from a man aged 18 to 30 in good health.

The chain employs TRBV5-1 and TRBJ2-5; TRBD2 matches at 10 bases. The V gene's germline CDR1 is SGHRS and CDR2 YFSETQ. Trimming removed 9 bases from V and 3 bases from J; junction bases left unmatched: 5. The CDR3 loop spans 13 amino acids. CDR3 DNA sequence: TGCGCCACCGCCGGACTAGCGGAAGAGACCCAGTACTTC. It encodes CATAGLAEETQYF.

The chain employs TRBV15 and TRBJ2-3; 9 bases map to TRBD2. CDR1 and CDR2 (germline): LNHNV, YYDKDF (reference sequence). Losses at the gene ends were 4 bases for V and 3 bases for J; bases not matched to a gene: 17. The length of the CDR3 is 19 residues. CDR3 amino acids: CATSMGLAQYFDGTDTQYF. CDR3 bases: TGTGCCACCAGCATGGGACTAGCTCAATACTTCGATGGGACAGATACGCAGTATTTT.

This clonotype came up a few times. The CDR3 DNA reads TGTGCCACCAGCAGAGGATCTTTTAGCCATGATGAGCAGTTCTTC. This encodes CATSRGSFSHDEQFF. The chain couples TRBV15 to TRBJ2-1; unclear D gene. The CDR3 runs 15 residues. Looked up from germline, CDR1 is LNHNV and CDR2 is YYDKDF (reference sequence). V lost 1 base, J lost 8 bases, and 15 bases lay in between.

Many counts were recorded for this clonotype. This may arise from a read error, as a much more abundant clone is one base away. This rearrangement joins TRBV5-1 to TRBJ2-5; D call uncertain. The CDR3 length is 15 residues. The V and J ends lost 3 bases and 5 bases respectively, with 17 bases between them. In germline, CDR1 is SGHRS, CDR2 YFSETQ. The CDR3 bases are TGCGCCAGCAGCTGGGGTGGGTACGGAACCGAGACCCAGTACTTC. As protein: CASSWGGYGTETQYF. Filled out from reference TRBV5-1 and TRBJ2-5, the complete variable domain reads KAGVTQTPRYLIKTRGQQVTLSCSPISGHRSVSWYQQTPGQGLQFLFEYFSETQRNKGNFPGRFSGRQFSNSRSEMNVSTLELGDSALYLCASSWGGYGTETQYFGPGTRLLVL.

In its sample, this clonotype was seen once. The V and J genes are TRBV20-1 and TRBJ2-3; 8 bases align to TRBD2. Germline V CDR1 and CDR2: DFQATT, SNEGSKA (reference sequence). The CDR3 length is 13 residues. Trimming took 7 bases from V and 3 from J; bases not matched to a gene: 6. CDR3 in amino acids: CSGKASGTDTQYF. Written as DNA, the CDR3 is TGCAGTGGCAAGGCTAGCGGGACAGATACGCAGTATTTT.

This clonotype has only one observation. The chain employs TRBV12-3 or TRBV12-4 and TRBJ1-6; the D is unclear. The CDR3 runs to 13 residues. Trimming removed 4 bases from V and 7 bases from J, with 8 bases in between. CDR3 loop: CASSSRVNSPLHF. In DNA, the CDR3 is TGTGCCAGCAGTTCTCGGGTAAATTCACCCCTCCACTTT.

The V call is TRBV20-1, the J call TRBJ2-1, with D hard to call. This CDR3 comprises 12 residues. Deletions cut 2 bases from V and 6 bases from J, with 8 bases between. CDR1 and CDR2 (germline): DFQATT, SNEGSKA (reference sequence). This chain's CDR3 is CSARSDANEQFF. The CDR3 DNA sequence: TGCAGTGCTAGATCCGACGCCAATGAGCAGTTCTTC.

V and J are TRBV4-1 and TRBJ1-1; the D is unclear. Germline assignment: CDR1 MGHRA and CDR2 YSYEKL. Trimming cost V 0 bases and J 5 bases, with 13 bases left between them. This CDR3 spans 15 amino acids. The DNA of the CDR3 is TGCGCCAGCAGCCAAGATCCGGCAGGCCTTACTGAAGCTTTCTTT. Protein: CASSQDPAGLTEAFF.

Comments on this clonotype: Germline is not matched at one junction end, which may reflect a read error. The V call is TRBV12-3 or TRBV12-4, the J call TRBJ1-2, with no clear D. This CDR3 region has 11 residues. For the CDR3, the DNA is TGTGACAGCAGTTTTGCCCGTGGCTACACCTTC. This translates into CDSSFARGYTF.

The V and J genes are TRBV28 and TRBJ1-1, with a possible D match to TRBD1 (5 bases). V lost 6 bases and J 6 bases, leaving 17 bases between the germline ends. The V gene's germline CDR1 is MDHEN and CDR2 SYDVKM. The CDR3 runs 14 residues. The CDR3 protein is CASSPRQGLPEAFF. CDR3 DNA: TGTGCCAGCAGCCCTAGGCAGGGTCTCCCTGAAGCTTTCTTT.